The T cell receptor beta chain described here comes from a study of cytomegalovirus exposure and HLA in healthy donors. As regards this clone: Other DNA sequences from this sample encode an identical CDR3 as well.

PCR amplification relied on 60 Vbeta primers (plus 13 Jbeta primers). Method: immunoSEQ multiplex PCR; TCRdb's copy keeps in-frame clones and lacks some. The profile shows about 87,000 clones, roughly 73% of them singletons. V was cut by 0 bases and J by 1 base, with 3 bases left in between. Germline CDR1 is SGHDN and CDR2 is FVKESK. The CDR3 has 13 amino acids. This TCR was recovered from a woman aged 40 to 50 in good health and CMV-seronegative. The J gene is TRBJ1-1, the V gene TRBV14; D uncertain. The source material was PBMCs. CDR3 nucleotide sequence: TGTGCCAGCAGCCAAGATCGGAACACTGAAGCTTTCTTT. Protein product: CASSQDRNTEAFF.